The next 24 T cell receptor beta chains were all read from a single sample in a study of cytomegalovirus exposure and HLA in healthy donors (dated by TCRdb to 2017 to 2019). Library generation was performed with the immunoSEQ multiplex PCR assay. The multiplex PCR relied on a mix of 60 forward primers for TCR Vbeta segments and 13 reverse primers for TCR Jbeta segments. Here the immuneACCESS table is served through TCRdb, limited to in-frame sequences with V and J called. Missing clones are a known gap in these copies; in checked studies unresolved V genes cover under half, and the rest lacks a known reason. Here the sample has more than 95,000 clones; over 60% occur a single time. The ten top clones hold around 6.1% of the sample. Material: PBMCs. These receptors came from a man aged 60 to 75 in good health and CMV-seropositive.

The chain carries TRBV5-4 and TRBJ2-4, with 8 bases identical to TRBD1. CDR3 length: 17 amino acids. Germline V gene data show CDR1 as SGHNT and CDR2 as YYREEE (reference sequence). The V gene end was trimmed by 4 bases and the J gene end by 0 bases; junction bases not matched to a gene: 9. The CDR3 sequence: CASSQRTGTLAKNIQYF. The CDR3 DNA sequence: TGTGCCAGCAGCCAACGGACAGGGACTTTAGCCAAAAACATTCAGTACTTC.

V usage is TRBV5-1 and J usage is TRBJ2-1; 8 bases map to TRBD1. The CDR3 has 16 amino acids. From germline, CDR1 is SGHRS and CDR2 YFSETQ. The junction had 9 bases not matched to a gene; V was cut back by 4 bases and J by 3 bases. CDR3 sequence: CASSRTRDRSYNEQFF. As DNA, the CDR3 is TGCGCCAGCAGCAGAACCCGGGACAGGAGCTACAATGAGCAGTTCTTC.

The chain uses TRBV30 and TRBJ1-1; no firm D call. With 5 bases removed from V and 3 bases from J, the gap between germline ends came to 10 bases. Looked up from germline, CDR1 is GTSNPN and CDR2 is SVGIG (reference sequence). The CDR3 sequence is 12 residues long. Written as DNA, the CDR3 is TGTGCCTGGGGCGCCAGGCACACTGAAGCTTTCTTT. It yields the protein CAWGARHTEAFF.

The DNA for the CDR3 is TGCGCCAGCAGCTTGAGGGGCCTGAACACTGAAGCTTTCTTT. It yields the protein CASSLRGLNTEAFF. The chain is built from TRBV5-1 and TRBJ1-1; D is possibly TRBD1 (5 bases). This CDR3 has 14 amino acids. CDR1 and CDR2 from the germline V gene are SGHRS and YFSETQ. Deletions cut 1 base from V and 0 bases from J, with 7 bases between.

This clone was detected a few times. The rearrangement joins TRBV6-5 to TRBJ2-1; 8 bases agree with TRBD2. Per the germline V gene, CDR1 is MNHEY and CDR2 is SVGAGI. CDR3 size: 14 residues. V dropped 8 bases and J dropped 10; count of bases not matched to a gene: 13. CDR3 sequence: CASPRFGGAREQFF. In nucleotides, the CDR3 is TGTGCCAGCCCTAGGTTCGGGGGGGCGAGGGAGCAGTTCTTC.

V and J are TRBV5-6 and TRBJ2-7; 8 nucleotides match TRBD2. V shed 0 bases, J shed 0 bases, and the junction held 11 bases outside the gene matches. CDR3 length equals 18 residues. Germline lookup yields CDR1 SGHDT and CDR2 YYEEEE. The CDR3 loop reads CASSLDGGGQSSSYEQYF. The CDR3 DNA follows: TGTGCCAGCAGCTTGGACGGGGGGGGGCAAAGCAGCTCCTACGAGCAGTACTTC.

In its sample, this clone was seen a few times. CDR3 protein: CASSQHGGNEQFF. The CDR3, as DNA: TGTGCCAGCAGCCAACACGGAGGCAATGAGCAGTTCTTC. V usage is TRBV14 and J usage is TRBJ2-1, with a possible D match to TRBD2 (5 bases). CDR3 length: 13 residues. CDR1 is SGHDN and CDR2 is FVKESK in the germline V gene. The V gene lost 2 bases and the J gene lost 6 bases, with 8 bases spanning the gap.

This chain uses TRBV19 with TRBJ2-1, with 8 bases matching TRBD2. CDR1 is LNHDA and CDR2 is SQIVND in the germline V gene (reference sequence). The CDR3 is 14 residues long. J gave up 7 bases and V 3 bases, and 5 bases lay outside the gene matches. This CDR3 is CASSMRGAANEQFF. The CDR3 DNA follows: TGTGCCAGTAGTATGCGGGGGGCGGCGAATGAGCAGTTCTTC.

This rearrangement joins TRBV5-1 to TRBJ1-1; D gene unclear. Germline V gene data show CDR1 as SGHRS and CDR2 as YFSETQ. The germline V and J ends were trimmed by 5 bases and 3 bases, with 17 bases remaining between them. This CDR3 contains 15 residues. The CDR3 region has the DNA TGCGCCAGCAGAGATACGGGATATTCGGACACTGAAGCTTTCTTT. Its translation: CASRDTGYSDTEAFF.

The chain recombines TRBV7-2 with TRBJ2-3; no firm D call. Germline values: CDR1 SGHTA, CDR2 FQGNSA. The CDR3 totals 13 residues. Trimming removed 0 bases at V and 6 bases at J, with 7 bases between. The CDR3 region has the DNA TGTGCCAGCAGCTTAGCGCGGTACGATACGCAGTATTTT. It specifies CASSLARYDTQYF.

The rearrangement joins TRBV5-4 to TRBJ1-3; D possibly corresponds to TRBD1 (5 bases). V was shortened by 5 bases and J by 0 bases, with 12 bases between the two germline ends. Per germline, CDR1 SGHNT and CDR2 YYREEE (reference sequence). The CDR3 has 15 amino acids. CDR3 DNA sequence: TGTGCCAGCAGACCGGACATAAGCTCTGGAAACACCATATATTTT. It translates to CASRPDISSGNTIYF.

V is TRBV5-1 and J is TRBJ2-3; the match to TRBD2 covers 10 bases. This CDR3 has 16 residues. From germline, CDR1 is SGHRS and CDR2 YFSETQ. V gave up 5 bases and J gave up 0 bases; unmatched junction bases: 6. This chain's CDR3 is CASRSGGASSTDTQYF. In DNA, the CDR3 is TGCGCCAGCAGGAGCGGGGGGGCCTCTAGCACAGATACGCAGTATTTT.

V and J are TRBV7-8 and TRBJ2-5, with TRBD2 matching over 10 bases. Germline-derived CDR1 and CDR2 are SGHVS and FQNEAQ. V trimming: 10 bases; J trimming: 10 bases; junction bases outside the gene matches: 12. There are 13 residues in the CDR3. CDR3 protein: CATTSGDTKIQYF. The CDR3 DNA sequence: TGTGCCACCACTAGCGGGGATACGAAGATCCAGTACTTC.

The chain joins TRBV19 to TRBJ2-2; possibly TRBD1 for D (6 bases). Trimming pared 7 bases from V and 5 bases from J, leaving 14 bases between. Germline V gene lookup returns CDR1 LNHDA and CDR2 SQIVND (reference sequence). The CDR3 runs to 14 residues. CDR3 nucleotides: TGTGCCAGTAACCCTATAGGGGGAACCGGGGAGCTGTTTTTT. This gives the protein CASNPIGGTGELFF.

With respect to this clone: One junction end does not reproduce the germline sequence, and a read error may be involved. The chain recombines TRBV6-5 with TRBJ1-3; weak D call: TRBD1 (5 bases). From germline, CDR1 is MNHEY and CDR2 SVGAGI. The CDR3 length is 14 residues. The CDR3 nucleotides are TGTGCCATCAGTGAGGCAGGGTCAGGAAACACCATATATTTT. As protein: CAISEAGSGNTIYF.

This clone has just one count. The V and J genes are TRBV7-8 and TRBJ1-2, with 8 bases matching TRBD1. The CDR3 is made up of 13 amino acids. V was clipped by 7 bases and J by 4 bases; unmatched bases: 5. The germline CDR1 and CDR2 sequences are SGHVS and FQNEAQ. The CDR3 nucleotides are TGTGCCAGCACTCAACAGGGGGGCTATGGCTACACCTTC. Translated: CASTQQGGYGYTF.

The rearrangement joins TRBV15 to TRBJ2-1; weak D call: TRBD2 (5 bases). The V and J ends lost 0 bases and 0 bases respectively, with 6 bases between them. Germline assignment: CDR1 LNHNV and CDR2 YYDKDF (reference sequence). The CDR3 runs 15 residues. CDR3 sequence: CATSRDRDSYNEQFF. The DNA for the CDR3 is TGTGCCACCAGCAGAGATCGGGACTCCTACAATGAGCAGTTCTTC. Looking up the rest from reference TRBV15 and TRBJ2-1 gives the full variable domain: DAMVIQNPRYQVTQFGKPVTLSCSQTLNHNVMYWYQQKSSQAPKLLFHYYDKDFNNEADTPDNFQSRRPNTSFCFLDIRSPGLGDTAMYLCATSRDRDSYNEQFFGPGTRLTVL.

The rearrangement links TRBV27 to TRBJ2-3; 8 bases map to TRBD1. The CDR3 has 16 residues. Trimming at V came to 5 bases and at J to 0 bases, leaving 7 bases not matched to a gene. Germline V gives CDR1 MNHEY, CDR2 SMNVEV (reference sequence). CDR3 in DNA: TGTGCCAGCAGTCTCGACAGGGGCTCTAGCACAGATACGCAGTATTTT. The encoded protein is CASSLDRGSSTDTQYF.

This sequence joins TRBV6-5 and TRBJ1-1; the D gene is possibly TRBD1 (6 bases). The germline V gene has CDR1 MNHEY and CDR2 SVGAGI. V lost 5 bases and J lost 4, with 14 bases in between. This CDR3 is built from 14 residues. The CDR3 spells CASSGLTGSTEAFF. CDR3 nucleotides: TGTGCCAGCAGTGGACTGACAGGAAGCACTGAAGCTTTCTTT.

This clone was counted a few times. The CDR3 coding sequence is TGCGCCAGCAAACGGACAGGGGGCGTCGGAAACATTCAGTACTTC. Translation gives CASKRTGGVGNIQYF. This chain links TRBV5-1 with TRBJ2-4; TRBD1 matches 11 bases. J lost 6 bases, V lost 6 bases, and 8 bases had no gene match. CDR1 and CDR2 (germline): SGHRS, YFSETQ. The CDR3 is 15 amino acids. Full variable domain (remainder filled in from reference TRBV5-1 and TRBJ2-4): KAGVTQTPRYLIKTRGQQVTLSCSPISGHRSVSWYQQTPGQGLQFLFEYFSETQRNKGNFPGRFSGRQFSNSRSEMNVSTLELGDSALYLCASKRTGGVGNIQYFGAGTRLSVL.

The V call is TRBV15, the J call TRBJ1-4; weak D call: TRBD1 (5 bases). The germline V and J ends were trimmed by 3 bases and 5 bases, with 16 bases remaining between them. CDR1 and CDR2 from the germline V gene are LNHNV and YYDKDF (reference sequence). The CDR3 is 16 amino acids. Here the CDR3 DNA reads TGTGCCACCAGCAGTCCATCCCGCTGGGGCAATGAAAAACTGTTTTTT. It codes for CATSSPSRWGNEKLFF. The full variable domain, in which reference TRBV15 and TRBJ1-4 provide the parts outside the CDR3, is DAMVIQNPRYQVTQFGKPVTLSCSQTLNHNVMYWYQQKSSQAPKLLFHYYDKDFNNEADTPDNFQSRRPNTSFCFLDIRSPGLGDTAMYLCATSSPSRWGNEKLFFGSGTQLSVL.

J is TRBJ2-1 and V is TRBV2, with 10 bases fitting TRBD2. The CDR3 spans 13 residues. Germline V gene lookup returns CDR1 SNHLY and CDR2 FYNNEI. The junction had 5 bases not matched to a gene; V was cut back by 7 bases and J by 8 bases. The CDR3: CASKRGGQDEQFF. The CDR3 DNA follows: TGTGCCAGCAAGCGGGGGGGGCAGGATGAGCAGTTCTTC.

CDR3: CASSEKGKQQYF. The CDR3 DNA reads as TGTGCCAGCAGTGAGAAGGGGAAACAGCAGTACTTC. V gene TRBV6-1 combines with J gene TRBJ2-7, with D perhaps matching TRBD1 (5 bases). Germline assignment: CDR1 MNHNS and CDR2 SASEGT. Trimming removed 3 bases at V and 8 bases at J, with 11 bases between. The CDR3 runs 12 residues.

The rearrangement links TRBV4-3 to TRBJ1-2; perhaps TRBD1 as D (6 bases). This CDR3 has 14 residues. Trimming cost V 4 bases and J 2 bases, with 11 bases left between them. The germline V gene encodes CDR1 LGHNA and CDR2 YSLEER. CDR3 loop: CASSREGGNYGYTF. The CDR3 DNA is TGCGCCAGCAGCCGGGAGGGGGGAAACTATGGCTACACCTTC.